There are many counts of the clone carrying this T cell receptor (beta chain). Its antigen is undetermined. Stated time point: technical triplicate 2. Via MiXCR, TCRdb re-called the 5' RACE reads, giving one row per CDR3 protein. The sample holds 30,000 or so distinct CDR3 sequences, about 14% seen once. With V trimmed by 8 bases and J by 9 bases, 13 bases remained unmatched. The CDR3 is made up of 14 amino acids. Germline CDR1 is LNHDA and CDR2 is SQIVND (reference sequence). This record comes from a study of neurological immune-mediated disorders. Overall study results and limits: While HTLV-1-associated myelopathy showed the greatest TCR clonal expansion, multiple sclerosis showed the least, falling below healthy controls.

Sequenced material: CD4+ T cells from blood. This receptor was taken from a female donor with HTLV-1-associated myelopathy (HAM/TSP). The V call is TRBV19, the J call TRBJ1-5, with 7 bases aligning to TRBD1. CDR3 coding DNA: TGTGCCAGTGGCCTAGGACAGGACATATGGCCCCAGCATTTT. Amino acids: CASGLGQDIWPQHF.